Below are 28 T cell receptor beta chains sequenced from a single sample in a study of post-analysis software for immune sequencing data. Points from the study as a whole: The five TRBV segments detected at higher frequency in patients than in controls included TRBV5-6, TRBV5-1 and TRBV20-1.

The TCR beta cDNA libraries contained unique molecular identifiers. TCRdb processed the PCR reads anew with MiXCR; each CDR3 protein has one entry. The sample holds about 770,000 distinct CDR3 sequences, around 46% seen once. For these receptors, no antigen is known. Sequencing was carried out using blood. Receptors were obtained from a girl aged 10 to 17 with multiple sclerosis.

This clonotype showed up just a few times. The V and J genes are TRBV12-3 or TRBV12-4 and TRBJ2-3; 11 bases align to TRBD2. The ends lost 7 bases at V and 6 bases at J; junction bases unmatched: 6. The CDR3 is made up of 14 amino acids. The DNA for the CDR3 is TGTGCCAGCATCATAGCGGGAGGGGCGGATACGCAGTATTTT. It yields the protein CASIIAGGADTQYF.

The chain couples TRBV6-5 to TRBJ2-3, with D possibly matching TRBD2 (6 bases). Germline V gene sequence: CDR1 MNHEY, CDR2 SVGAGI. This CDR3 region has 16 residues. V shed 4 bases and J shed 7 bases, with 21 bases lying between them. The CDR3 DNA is TGTGCCAGCAGTTCCAAATTAGCGGCACCGTCTAATACGCAGTATTTT. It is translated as CASSSKLAAPSNTQYF.

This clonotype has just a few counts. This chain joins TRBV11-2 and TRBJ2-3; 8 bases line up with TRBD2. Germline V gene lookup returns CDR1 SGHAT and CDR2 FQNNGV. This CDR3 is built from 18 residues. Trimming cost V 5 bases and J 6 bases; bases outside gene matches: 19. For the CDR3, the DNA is TGTGCCAGCAGCCCAGGGAAAGCGGGAGTTTCATTTTCGGATACGCAGTATTTT. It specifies CASSPGKAGVSFSDTQYF.

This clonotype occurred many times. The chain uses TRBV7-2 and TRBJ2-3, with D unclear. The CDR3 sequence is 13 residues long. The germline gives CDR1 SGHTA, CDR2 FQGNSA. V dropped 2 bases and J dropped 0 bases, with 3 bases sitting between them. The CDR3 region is CASSLKSTDTQYF. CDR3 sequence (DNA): TGTGCCAGCAGCTTAAAGAGCACAGATACGCAGTATTTT.

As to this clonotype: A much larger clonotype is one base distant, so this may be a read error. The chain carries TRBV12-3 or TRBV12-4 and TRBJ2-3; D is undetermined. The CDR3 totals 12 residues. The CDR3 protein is CASSLNTDTEYF. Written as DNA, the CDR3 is TGTGCCAGCAGCTTAAACACAGATACGGAGTATTTT.

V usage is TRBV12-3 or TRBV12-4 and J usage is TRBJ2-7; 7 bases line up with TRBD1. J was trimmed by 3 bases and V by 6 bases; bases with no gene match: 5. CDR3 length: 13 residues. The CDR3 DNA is TGTGCCAGCAGACCGGGACAGTACTACGAGCAGTACTTC. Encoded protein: CASRPGQYYEQYF.

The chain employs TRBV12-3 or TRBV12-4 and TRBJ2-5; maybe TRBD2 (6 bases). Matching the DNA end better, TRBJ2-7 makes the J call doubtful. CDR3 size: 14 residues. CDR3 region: CASSLTGVMGEQYF. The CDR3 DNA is TGTGCCAGCAGTTTAACGGGGGTCATGGGCGAGCAGTACTTC.

Here the CDR3 DNA reads TGTGCCAGCACTCTATACGGGACAGTGAGTGAAGCTTTCTTT. Its protein is CASTLYGTVSEAFF. The chain links TRBV12-3 or TRBV12-4 to TRBJ1-1; the match to TRBD1 covers 7 bases. The J segment lost 7 bases and the V segment lost 7 bases, leaving 12 bases of the junction unmatched. The CDR3 has 14 amino acids.

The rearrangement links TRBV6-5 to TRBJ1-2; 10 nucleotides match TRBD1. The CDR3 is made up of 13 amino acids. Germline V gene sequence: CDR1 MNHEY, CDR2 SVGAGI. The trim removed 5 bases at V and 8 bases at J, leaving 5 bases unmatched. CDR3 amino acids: CASSRTGGSGYTF. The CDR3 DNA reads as TGTGCCAGCAGTCGGACAGGGGGTAGCGGCTACACCTTC.

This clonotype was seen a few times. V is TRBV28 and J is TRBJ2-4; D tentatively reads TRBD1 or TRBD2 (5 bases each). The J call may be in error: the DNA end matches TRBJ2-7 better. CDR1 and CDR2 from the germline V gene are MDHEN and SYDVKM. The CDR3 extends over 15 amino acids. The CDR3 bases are TGTGCCAGCAGTTTCGGGGACGTCCGCTCCTACGAGCAGTACTTC. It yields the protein CASSFGDVRSYEQYF.

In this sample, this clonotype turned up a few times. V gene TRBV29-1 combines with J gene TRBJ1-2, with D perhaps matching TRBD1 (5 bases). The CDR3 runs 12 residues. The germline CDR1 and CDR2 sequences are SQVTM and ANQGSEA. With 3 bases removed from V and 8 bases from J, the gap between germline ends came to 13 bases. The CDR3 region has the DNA TGCAGCGTTGACAGGGAAGCGGGCGGCTACACCTTC. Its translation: CSVDREAGGYTF.

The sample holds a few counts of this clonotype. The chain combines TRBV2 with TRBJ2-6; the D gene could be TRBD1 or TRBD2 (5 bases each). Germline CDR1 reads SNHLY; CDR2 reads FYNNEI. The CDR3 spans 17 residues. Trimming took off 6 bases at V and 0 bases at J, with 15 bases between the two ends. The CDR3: CASRGDGVFSGANVLTF. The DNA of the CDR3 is TGTGCCAGCAGGGGGGACGGAGTTTTCTCTGGGGCCAACGTCCTGACTTTC.

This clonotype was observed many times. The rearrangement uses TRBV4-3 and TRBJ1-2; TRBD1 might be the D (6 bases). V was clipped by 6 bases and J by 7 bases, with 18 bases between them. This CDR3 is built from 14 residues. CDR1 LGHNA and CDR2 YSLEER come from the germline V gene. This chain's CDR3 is CASRGGAGHSGYTF. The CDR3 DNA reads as TGCGCCAGCAGAGGGGGGGCAGGGCATAGTGGCTACACCTTC.

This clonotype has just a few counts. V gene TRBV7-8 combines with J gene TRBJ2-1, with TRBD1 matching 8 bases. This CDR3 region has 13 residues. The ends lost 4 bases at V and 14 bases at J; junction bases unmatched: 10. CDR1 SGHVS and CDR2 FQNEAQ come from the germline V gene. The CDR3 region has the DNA TGTGCCAGCAGCTATCCGGGACAGGTTTGGGAGTTCTTC. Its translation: CASSYPGQVWEFF.

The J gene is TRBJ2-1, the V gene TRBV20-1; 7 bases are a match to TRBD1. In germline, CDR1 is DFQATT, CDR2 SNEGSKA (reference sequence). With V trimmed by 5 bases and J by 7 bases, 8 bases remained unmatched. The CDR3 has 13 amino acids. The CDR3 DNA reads TGCAGTGCTTTACCCGGGACAGCGAATGAGCAGTTCTTC. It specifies CSALPGTANEQFF.

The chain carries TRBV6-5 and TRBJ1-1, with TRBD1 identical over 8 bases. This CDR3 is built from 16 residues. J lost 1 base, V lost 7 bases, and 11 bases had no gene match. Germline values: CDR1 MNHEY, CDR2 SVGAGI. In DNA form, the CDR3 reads TGTGCCAGCATCCCCTCCCCCGGGACAGGGAACACTGAAGCTTTCTTT. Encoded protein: CASIPSPGTGNTEAFF.

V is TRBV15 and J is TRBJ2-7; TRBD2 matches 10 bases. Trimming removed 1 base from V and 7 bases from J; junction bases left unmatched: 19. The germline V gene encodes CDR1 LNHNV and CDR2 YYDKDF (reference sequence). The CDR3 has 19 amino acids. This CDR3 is CATSRGGRLAGVSDNEQYF. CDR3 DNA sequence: TGTGCCACCAGCAGAGGGGGCCGTCTAGCGGGAGTATCGGACAATGAGCAGTACTTC.

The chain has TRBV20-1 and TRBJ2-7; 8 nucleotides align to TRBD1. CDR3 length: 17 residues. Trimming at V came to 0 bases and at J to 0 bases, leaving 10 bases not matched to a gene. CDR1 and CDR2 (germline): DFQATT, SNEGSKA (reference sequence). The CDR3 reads CSARDRRTGLISYEQYF. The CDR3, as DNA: TGCAGTGCTAGAGATCGTCGGACAGGGCTTATCTCCTACGAGCAGTACTTC.

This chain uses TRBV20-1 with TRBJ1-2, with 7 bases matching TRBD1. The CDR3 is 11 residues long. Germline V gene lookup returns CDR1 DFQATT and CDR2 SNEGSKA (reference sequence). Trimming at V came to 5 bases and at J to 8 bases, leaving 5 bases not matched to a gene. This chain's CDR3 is CSAYRGGGYTF. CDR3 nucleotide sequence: TGCAGTGCTTACAGGGGTGGCGGCTACACCTTC.

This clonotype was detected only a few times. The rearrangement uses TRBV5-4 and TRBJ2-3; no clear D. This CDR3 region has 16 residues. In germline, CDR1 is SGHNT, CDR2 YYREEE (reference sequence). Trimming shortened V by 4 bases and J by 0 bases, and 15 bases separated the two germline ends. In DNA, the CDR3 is TGTGCCAGCAGCCACCTCAAGGCGACAAGCACAGATACGCAGTATTTT. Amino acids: CASSHLKATSTDTQYF.

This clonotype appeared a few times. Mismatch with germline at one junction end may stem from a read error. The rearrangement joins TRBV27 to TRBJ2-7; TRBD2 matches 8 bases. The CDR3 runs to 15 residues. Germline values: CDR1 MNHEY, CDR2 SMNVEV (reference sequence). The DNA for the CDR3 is TGTGCCAACAGTTGGGGCGCGGGAGGCTCCTACGAGCAGTACTTC. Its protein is CANSWGAGGSYEQYF.

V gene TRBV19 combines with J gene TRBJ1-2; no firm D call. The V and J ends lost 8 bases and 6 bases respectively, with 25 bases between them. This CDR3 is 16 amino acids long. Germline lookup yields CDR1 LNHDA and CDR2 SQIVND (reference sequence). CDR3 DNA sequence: TGTGCCAGTCCCAACCCGGCGGGCCCGGGCTATGATGGCTACACCTTC. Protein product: CASPNPAGPGYDGYTF.

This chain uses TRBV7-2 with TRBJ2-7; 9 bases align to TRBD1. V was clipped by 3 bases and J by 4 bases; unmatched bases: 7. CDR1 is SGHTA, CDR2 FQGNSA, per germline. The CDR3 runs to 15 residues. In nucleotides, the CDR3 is TGTGCCAGCAGCTTTGCTGGACAGGGGCAGTACGAGCAGTACTTC. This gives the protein CASSFAGQGQYEQYF.

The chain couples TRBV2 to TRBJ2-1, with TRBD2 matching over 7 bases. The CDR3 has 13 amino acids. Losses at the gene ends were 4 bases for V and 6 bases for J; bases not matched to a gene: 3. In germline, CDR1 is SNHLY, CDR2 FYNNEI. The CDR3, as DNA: TGTGCCAGCAGTGGGACTAGGGGCAATGAGCAGTTCTTC. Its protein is CASSGTRGNEQFF.

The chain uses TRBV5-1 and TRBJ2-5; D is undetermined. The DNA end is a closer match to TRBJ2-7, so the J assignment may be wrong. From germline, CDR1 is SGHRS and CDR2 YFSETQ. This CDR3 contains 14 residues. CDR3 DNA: TGCGCCAGCAGCGGCAGCCAGTTTTCATACGAGCAGTACTTC. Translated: CASSGSQFSYEQYF.

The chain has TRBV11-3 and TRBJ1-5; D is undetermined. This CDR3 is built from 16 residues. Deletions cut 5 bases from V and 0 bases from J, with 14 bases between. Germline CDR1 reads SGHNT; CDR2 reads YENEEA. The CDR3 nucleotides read TGTGCCAGCAGCACCCGGACCGGTTATAGCAATCAGCCCCAGCATTTT. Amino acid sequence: CASSTRTGYSNQPQHF.

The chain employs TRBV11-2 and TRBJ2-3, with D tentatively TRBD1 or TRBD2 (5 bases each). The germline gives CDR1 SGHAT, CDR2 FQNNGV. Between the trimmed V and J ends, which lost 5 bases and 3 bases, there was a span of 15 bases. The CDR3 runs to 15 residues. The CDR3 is CASSRPGPPTDTQYF. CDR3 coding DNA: TGTGCCAGCAGCCGCCCGGGACCCCCTACAGATACGCAGTATTTT.

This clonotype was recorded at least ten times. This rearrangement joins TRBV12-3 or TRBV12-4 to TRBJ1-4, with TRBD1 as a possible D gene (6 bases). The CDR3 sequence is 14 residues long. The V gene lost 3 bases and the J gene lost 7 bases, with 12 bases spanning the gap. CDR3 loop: CASSLGRGVEKLFF. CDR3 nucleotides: TGTGCCAGCAGTTTGGGCAGGGGAGTTGAAAAACTGTTTTTT.